This passage covers 2 T cell receptor beta chains from one sample sequenced in a study of memory B cells and T cells in multiple sclerosis (dated by TCRdb to the late 2010s). To prepare the library, the immunoSEQ multiplex PCR assay was applied. The table comes from immuneACCESS by way of TCRdb, which keeps in-frame sequences with V and J called. Part of the clones is missing from these tables; in studies checked, under half for an unresolved V gene and the rest for unknown reasons. For this sample the table gives 46,000 or so clones, of which roughly 87% were detected only once. The leading ten clones occupy 0.9% to 1.4% of the sample. After stimulus-free culture of CFSE-labeled PBMCs, the autoproliferating (CFSEdim) and non-proliferating (CFSEhi) T cell fractions were sequenced separately. A total of some 50 million CFSE-labeled PBMCs were cultured for under 9 days without stimulus, and replicate wells were then pooled.

For these receptors, no antigen is known. The sequencing input was PBMCs from blood kept in culture. These receptors were taken from a human donor with multiple sclerosis.

This clone was picked up one time. DNA for the CDR3: TGCGCCAGCAGCTTGGAGAGGGGGTTAGGTGAAAAACTGTTTTTT. Amino acid sequence: CASSLERGLGEKLFF. The chain combines TRBV5-1 with TRBJ1-4; D may be TRBD1 (6 bases). Trimming took 0 bases from V and 7 from J, leaving 13 bases between them. Looked up from germline, CDR1 is SGHRS and CDR2 is YFSETQ. This CDR3 comprises 15 residues.

The chain is built from TRBV4-2 and TRBJ2-7, with unresolved D. V shed 3 bases and J shed 4 bases, with 13 bases lying between them. Germline CDR1 and CDR2: LGHNA and YNFKEQ. The CDR3 loop spans 14 amino acids. The chain's CDR3 is CASSHINPLYEQYF. The CDR3 DNA reads as TGTGCCAGCAGCCACATCAACCCCCTTTACGAGCAGTACTTC.